The rows below give T cell receptor beta chains drawn from one sample of a study of T cell responses to AZD1222 COVID-19 vaccine. The table came from immunoSEQ multiplex PCR; TCRdb's copy has only in-frame clones and leaves some out. The data show under 20,000 clones, 81% seen once. The source was peripheral blood, collected 28 days after the second AZD1222 dose. The receptors come from an adult who received the AZD1222 COVID-19 vaccine. Both conserved end residues are part of each CDR3. Each record gives: V gene, J gene, D gene, clone size, CDR3 DNA, CDR3 protein. D genes are given only for firm matches. The size of a clone is reported for some rows only, either as once, few or many, or as a class for expanded clones.

>TRBV12-5|TRBJ2-1|TRBD1|.
TGTGCTAGTGGTTTGCAGGGGGCCTCCTACAATGAGCAGTTCTTC
CASGLQGASYNEQFF
>TRBV14|TRBJ2-1|.|.
TGTGCCAGCAGCCAACGAGGGACGTCCGGGGACTACAATGAGCAGTTCTTC
CASSQRGTSGDYNEQFF
>TRBV9|TRBJ1-3|.|few
TGTGCCAGCAGCGTTTCCGGGGTTGGAAACACCATATATTTT
CASSVSGVGNTIYF
>TRBV6-5|TRBJ1-3|.|.
TGTGCCAGCAGACCCCCCGAGTCTGGAAACACCATATATTTT
CASRPPESGNTIYF
>TRBV25-1|TRBJ2-7|TRBD1|.
TGTGCCAGCAGAGGGTCGGGACAGGGGTTTTCCTACGAGCAGTACTTC
CASRGSGQGFSYEQYF
>TRBV7-9|TRBJ1-4|.|.
TGTGCCAGCAGCCCAACTAATGAAAAACTGTTTTTT
CASSPTNEKLFF
>TRBV27|TRBJ1-2|TRBD1|.
TGTGCCAGCAAGGGGACAGGGGCAGGTGGCTACACCTTC
CASKGTGAGGYTF
>TRBV5-1|TRBJ2-3|.|.
TGCGCCAGCAGTATCCCGTCGGCTAGCACAGATACGCAGTATTTT
CASSIPSASTDTQYF
>TRBV7-9|TRBJ2-3|TRBD2|.
TGTGCCAGCAGCTTAGTCCGGACTAGCGGGAGAGCAGATACGCAGTATTTT
CASSLVRTSGRADTQYF
>TRBV6-5|TRBJ1-3|.|.
TGTGCCAGCAAAAGGGTCGGGGGCTCTGGAAACACCATATATTTT
CASKRVGGSGNTIYF
>TRBV18|TRBJ2-2|TRBD1|.
TGTGCCAGCTCACCATCGGGACAGACGATCACCGGGGAGCTGTTTTTT
CASSPSGQTITGELFF
>TRBV7-9|TRBJ1-1|.|.
TGTGCCAGCAGCTCCAGAGGCGTCTGGAACACTGAAGCTTTCTTT
CASSSRGVWNTEAFF
>TRBV18|TRBJ2-1|TRBD2|few
TGTGCCAGCTCACCGTCTAGCGGGAGTAAGAATGAGCAGTTCTTC
CASSPSSGSKNEQFF
>TRBV18|TRBJ1-2|TRBD1|once
TGTGCCAGCTCACCCTGGGACAGGAACTTCTATGGCTACACCTTC
CASSPWDRNFYGYTF
>TRBV6-2/TRBV6-3|TRBJ1-2|.|.
TGTGCCAGCAGTTACGGGGAGGGCGATGGCTACACCTTC
CASSYGEGDGYTF
>TRBV19|TRBJ2-7|.|few
TGTGCCAGTAGTATGGCGGGGCGGATCTACGAGCAGTACTTC
CASSMAGRIYEQYF
>TRBV4-1|TRBJ2-7|.|.
TGCGCCAGCAGCCAGCTTTTGGGGGGTCGGGAGCAGTACTTC
CASSQLLGGREQYF
>TRBV14|TRBJ2-3|.|.
TGTGCCAGCAGCCAAGGGAGGAATCCCTTTAGCACAGATACGCAGTATTTT
CASSQGRNPFSTDTQYF
>TRBV4-3|TRBJ2-1|TRBD1|.
TGCGCCAGCAGCCAAGGGGGACAGGCATACAATGAGCAGTTCTTC
CASSQGGQAYNEQFF
>TRBV12-3/TRBV12-4|TRBJ1-1|.|.
TGTGCCAGCAGCCGAGTAACCACTGAAGCTTTCTTT
CASSRVTTEAFF
>TRBV6-1|TRBJ1-5|.|.
TGTGCCAGCAGTGAGAACAGGGAAGATCAGCCCCAGCATTTT
CASSENREDQPQHF
>TRBV19|TRBJ2-1|.|once
TGTGCCAGTAGTATTCCGACTACCCCCTCCTACAATGAGCAGTTCTTC
CASSIPTTPSYNEQFF
>TRBV27|TRBJ1-4|.|.
TGTGCCAGTAAGTTTAAGGACACTGAAAAACTGTTTTTT
CASKFKDTEKLFF
>TRBV30|TRBJ2-3|TRBD2|.
TGTGCCTGGAGTGTGGGAGGGGCGGATACGCAGTATTTT
CAWSVGGADTQYF
>TRBV24-1|TRBJ1-2|.|.
TGTGCCACCAGTGACCGACGGCCTTACTATGGCTACACCTTC
CATSDRRPYYGYTF
>TRBV5-5|TRBJ2-1|TRBD1|.
TGTGCCAGCAGTTGGCGAGGGGGCGATCACAATGAGCAGTTCTTC
CASSWRGGDHNEQFF
>TRBV7-2|TRBJ2-1|TRBD2|.
TGTGCCAGCAGCTTAGCGGGACTAGCGGGAGGTCGAGAGCAGTTCTTC
CASSLAGLAGGREQFF
>TRBV12-3/TRBV12-4|TRBJ1-2|.|.
TGTGCCAGCAGTTTTCAGTCTTATGGCTACACCTTC
CASSFQSYGYTF
>TRBV2|TRBJ1-1|.|.
TGTGCCAGCAGTGATCGGACAGTTGAAGCTTTCTTT
CASSDRTVEAFF
>TRBV19|TRBJ1-3|.|.
TGTGCCAGTAGTATCATAGGCCAAGCCCGTCCTGGAAACACCATATATTTT
CASSIIGQARPGNTIYF
>TRBV6-2/TRBV6-3|TRBJ2-1|TRBD2|.
TGTGCCAGCAGTTACCACTCCCTAGCGGGGGGGCGGAAGAATGAGCAGTTCTTC
CASSYHSLAGGRKNEQFF
>TRBV5-4|TRBJ1-2|.|few
TGTGCCAGCAGCTTGGGGGAGGGTAGGAACTATGGCTACACCTTC
CASSLGEGRNYGYTF
>TRBV13|TRBJ2-5|TRBD1|.
TGTGCCAGCAGCCCTCGGAACGGCAGACAGGGGGAGACCCAGTACTTC
CASSPRNGRQGETQYF
>TRBV30|TRBJ1-6|.|.
TGTGCCTGGAGTAGGGGGGATAATTCACCCCTCCACTTT
CAWSRGDNSPLHF
>TRBV18|TRBJ1-5|TRBD1|.
TGTGCCAGCTCACCAAGCAGGGGGCAGGCGGGCAGCAATCAGCCCCAGCATTTT
CASSPSRGQAGSNQPQHF
>TRBV5-1|TRBJ1-6|TRBD1|.
TGCGCCAGCAGCCACCGACCGGGACAGGGAGGGGGGAGTAATAATTCACCCCTCCACTTT
CASSHRPGQGGGSNNSPLHF
>TRBV29-1|TRBJ2-5|.|.
TGCAGCGTTGTCCGGGAAAAGGAGACCCAGTACTTC
CSVVREKETQYF
>TRBV6-5|TRBJ1-2|.|.
TGTGCCAGCAGTTACTCGTTCGAGACGGAGTATGGCTACACCTTC
CASSYSFETEYGYTF
>TRBV19|TRBJ2-5|.|.
TGTGCCAGTAGTGCGCCAGGGCGGGAGACCCAGTACTTC
CASSAPGRETQYF
>TRBV4-3|TRBJ2-2|.|.
TGCGCCAGCAGCCAAGGACAGGCATCGAACACCGGGGAGCTGTTTTTT
CASSQGQASNTGELFF
>TRBV3-1/TRBV3-2|TRBJ2-1|TRBD1|.
TGTGCCAGCAGGGGACAGGGGGCTGAGTTCTTC
CASRGQGAEFF
>TRBV7-9|TRBJ1-6|.|.
TGTGCCAGCAGCTTAGCGACTAATTCACCCCTCCACTTT
CASSLATNSPLHF
>TRBV4-3|TRBJ1-2|.|few
TGCGCCAGCAGCCCCTATATGTCCCTGAACTATGGCTACACCTTC
CASSPYMSLNYGYTF
>TRBV4-3|TRBJ1-1|.|once
TGCGCCAGCAGCCTTGCTTCGGGGGCTGAGGCTTTCTTT
CASSLASGAEAFF
>TRBV12-3/TRBV12-4|TRBJ2-7|.|few
TGTGCCAGCAGTCGATATCTTGACTACGAGCAGTACTTC
CASSRYLDYEQYF
>TRBV10-3|TRBJ1-2|.|few
TGTGCCATCAGTGAACGACCTAACTATGGCTACACCTTC
CAISERPNYGYTF
>TRBV6-6|TRBJ1-2|TRBD1|once
TGTGCCAGCAGCCTCCGAGCCCTGACCCACTTCAAACAGGGGCCCAACTATGGCTACACCTTC
CASSLRALTHFKQGPNYGYTF
>TRBV7-9|TRBJ2-6|TRBD2|.
TGTGCCAGCAGCTTCGGGGGGTCCTCAAGCTCTGGGGCCAACGTCCTGACTTTC
CASSFGGSSSSGANVLTF
>TRBV18|TRBJ1-1|.|.
TGTGCCAGCTCACCTTTTACGCCACAGGGAATTGCTGGCGGAGCTTTCTTT
CASSPFTPQGIAGGAFF
>TRBV2|TRBJ1-4|TRBD1|.
TGTGCCAGCAGTCCACAGGGGTTTCCTAATGAAAAACTGTTTTTT
CASSPQGFPNEKLFF
>TRBV5-1|TRBJ1-2|.|.
TGCGCCAGCAGCTTGGTAGAAGGCGATGGCTACACCTTC
CASSLVEGDGYTF
>TRBV3-1/TRBV3-2|TRBJ1-2|.|.
TGTGCCAGCAGCCAAATGGTCGCAGGGGATAACTATGGCTACACCTTC
CASSQMVAGDNYGYTF
>TRBV11-2|TRBJ1-1|.|few
TGTGCCAGCAGCTTAAGAAGGGGGGGTCGGTTCGGGACTGAAGCTTTCTTT
CASSLRRGGRFGTEAFF
>TRBV5-1|TRBJ1-3|.|medium-sized
TGCGCCAGCAGCTTAATGGGCAGCGGAAACACCATATATTTT
CASSLMGSGNTIYF
>TRBV6-4|TRBJ1-1|.|.
TGTGCCAGCAGTGATTCGGACCGGGACACTGAAGCTTTCTTT
CASSDSDRDTEAFF
>TRBV10-1|TRBJ1-4|.|.
TGCGCCAGTCGAGGGTCCGGTTCTGCAACTAATGAAAAACTGTTTTTT
CASRGSGSATNEKLFF
>TRBV14|TRBJ1-2|.|.
TGTGCCAGCAGCCTACGGGGAATCTATGGCTACACCTTC
CASSLRGIYGYTF
>TRBV27|TRBJ2-7|.|few
TGTGCCAGCACCCAGGGGTACGAGCAGTACTTC
CASTQGYEQYF
>TRBV15|TRBJ2-3|.|.
TGTGCCACCAGCAGAGGCGCCAGTACTAGCACAGATACGCAGTATTTT
CATSRGASTSTDTQYF
>TRBV3-1/TRBV3-2|TRBJ1-2|.|.
TGTGCCAGCAGCCAAGGAATGGGGGCCAGGACCTATGGCTACACCTTC
CASSQGMGARTYGYTF